The 15 T cell receptor beta chains given below trace back to one sample, sequenced in a study of shared clonotypes between healthy human individuals. Using immunoSEQ multiplex PCR, the repertoire was profiled, and TCRdb retains in-frame clones only, with some absent. The sample lists about 770,000 clones, 55% to 75% occurring once. Sequencing was done on a sample of memory CD4+ T cells sorted from blood. Subset here: CD45RA-negative fraction. The receptors were gathered from a woman aged 25-40 years in good health.

The chain links TRBV5-4 to TRBJ1-1; tentatively, D is TRBD1 (6 bases). Trimming shortened V by 0 bases and J by 0 bases, and 12 bases separated the two germline ends. CDR1 SGHNT and CDR2 YYREEE come from the germline V gene (reference sequence). The CDR3 runs 16 residues. The CDR3 region is CASSLGPGDMNTEAFF. The DNA of the CDR3 is TGTGCCAGCAGCTTGGGGCCAGGGGACATGAACACTGAAGCTTTCTTT.

A few counts support this clone. This sequence joins TRBV27 and TRBJ1-5; 9 nucleotides agree with TRBD1. The CDR3 has 14 amino acids. Germline V gene data show CDR1 as MNHEY and CDR2 as SMNVEV (reference sequence). Trimming at V came to 6 bases and at J to 6 bases, leaving 6 bases not matched to a gene. DNA of the CDR3: TGTGCCAGCAGCTACGGGACAGGGACTCAGCCCCAGCATTTT. This codes for CASSYGTGTQPQHF.

This rearrangement joins TRBV25-1 to TRBJ2-7; tentatively, D is TRBD2 (5 bases). The CDR3 sequence is 13 residues long. CDR1 and CDR2 from the germline V gene are MGHDK and SYGVNS. V was shortened by 6 bases and J by 3 bases, with 12 bases between the two germline ends. The CDR3 DNA follows: TGTGCCAGCAGAAGCTGGAGGAGCTACGAGCAGTACTTC. Translated: CASRSWRSYEQYF.

The chain joins TRBV5-1 to TRBJ1-5, with 9 bases that match TRBD1. CDR3 size: 15 residues. The V gene end was trimmed by 4 bases and the J gene end by 6 bases; junction bases not matched to a gene: 8. Germline V gene sequence: CDR1 SGHRS, CDR2 YFSETQ. Here the CDR3 DNA reads TGCGCCAGCAGCCCGGGGACAGGGATGGCTCAGCCCCAGCATTTT. It specifies CASSPGTGMAQPQHF.

This clone was counted a few times. This chain connects TRBV30 to TRBJ2-3; 8 bases fit TRBD2. Germline lookup yields CDR1 GTSNPN and CDR2 SVGIG (reference sequence). CDR3 length: 14 amino acids. Losses at the gene ends were 7 bases for V and 5 bases for J; bases not matched to a gene: 11. The CDR3 sequence: CAYCPGGPGDTQYF. The CDR3 region has the DNA TGTGCCTACTGTCCGGGAGGGCCCGGAGATACGCAGTATTTT.

In this sample, this clone turned up once. V gene TRBV5-8 combines with J gene TRBJ1-1; no definite D call. The CDR3 runs to 15 residues. Looked up from germline, CDR1 is SGHTS and CDR2 is YDEGEE. V was shortened by 0 bases and J by 0 bases, with 9 bases between the two germline ends. DNA of the CDR3: TGTGCCAGCAGCTTGGGTCAGGTAATGAACACTGAAGCTTTCTTT. It codes for CASSLGQVMNTEAFF.

The V gene is TRBV11-2, the J gene TRBJ2-5; 8 bases agree with TRBD2. J lost 1 base, V lost 5 bases, and 3 bases had no gene match. Germline V gene lookup returns CDR1 SGHAT and CDR2 FQNNGV. This CDR3 spans 14 amino acids. CDR3 amino acids: CASSASGGQETQYF. The CDR3 nucleotides read TGTGCCAGCAGCGCAAGCGGGGGCCAAGAGACCCAGTACTTC.

The gene calls are TRBV10-3 and TRBJ2-3; possible D gene TRBD1, 6 bases. Trimming stripped 2 bases from V and 4 bases from J, with 16 bases between. The CDR3 extends over 16 amino acids. Germline CDR1 ENHRY, CDR2 SYGVKD. The CDR3 nucleotides are TGTGCCATCAGTGAGGGTCAGGGGTCAGGGCCAGATACGCAGTATTTT. This sequence encodes CAISEGQGSGPDTQYF.

This clone occurred once. The chain couples TRBV5-6 to TRBJ2-7; 10 bases fit TRBD1. CDR3 length: 15 residues. V lost 5 bases, J lost 7 bases, and 12 bases stayed unmatched. Germline CDR1 SGHDT, CDR2 YYEEEE. The CDR3 DNA reads TGTGCCAGCAGTCACATGGACAGGGGGGTCAGTGAGCAGTACTTC. Amino acid sequence: CASSHMDRGVSEQYF.

The chain has TRBV4-2 and TRBJ2-1; 8 nucleotides agree with TRBD2. V was pared by 3 bases and J by 5 bases, with 3 bases of the junction left unmatched. The CDR3 is 14 residues long. In germline, CDR1 is LGHNA, CDR2 YNFKEQ. CDR3 amino acids: CASSHPGLDNEQFF. CDR3 bases: TGTGCCAGCAGCCACCCGGGACTAGACAATGAGCAGTTCTTC.

There are a few counts of this clone. The gene calls are TRBV28 and TRBJ1-1; TRBD1 is a possible D gene (5 bases). Per germline, CDR1 MDHEN and CDR2 SYDVKM. The CDR3 consists of 18 residues. The ends were cut back, 8 bases at V and 3 bases at J, with 28 bases in the middle. The CDR3 region has the DNA TGTGCCAGCCAGATCACGGGGACTTGGGGGGTCCCGGACACTGAAGCTTTCTTT. Encoded protein: CASQITGTWGVPDTEAFF.

CDR3 protein: CASSPPSKEDGYTF. The CDR3, as DNA: TGTGCCAGCTCACCACCGTCTAAAGAAGATGGCTACACCTTC. The genes are TRBV18 and TRBJ1-2; D is uncertain. Germline loops: CDR1 KGHSH, CDR2 LQKENI. CDR3 length: 14 amino acids. V gave up 0 bases and J gave up 6 bases, with 11 bases separating them.

In DNA, the CDR3 is TGCGCCAGCAGCCAAGCGGGAGGTGACACCGGGGAGCTGTTTTTT. Residues: CASSQAGGDTGELFF. V usage is TRBV4-1 and J usage is TRBJ2-2, with 7 positions matching TRBD2. The CDR3 contains 15 residues. Germline trimming cut 1 base from V and 3 bases from J; bases unmatched to any gene: 2. Germline CDR1 and CDR2: MGHRA and YSYEKL.

V is TRBV27 and J is TRBJ2-7; 8 positions match TRBD1. Trimming cost V 1 base and J 7 bases; bases outside gene matches: 9. Germline assignment: CDR1 MNHEY and CDR2 SMNVEV (reference sequence). The CDR3 covers 15 residues. The CDR3 nucleotides are TGTGCCAGCAGTTTATGGGCAGGGGGCTCCCGGGAGCAGTACTTC. This encodes CASSLWAGGSREQYF.

This clone has a count of ten or more. The gene calls are TRBV30 and TRBJ1-5; tentatively, D is TRBD1 (6 bases). The CDR3 length is 15 residues. Germline V gene lookup returns CDR1 GTSNPN and CDR2 SVGIG (reference sequence). The V gene lost 1 base and the J gene lost 2 bases, with 12 bases spanning the gap. CDR3 residues: CAWSDEGVRNQPQHF. The CDR3 region has the DNA TGTGCCTGGAGTGACGAGGGGGTGCGCAATCAGCCCCAGCATTTT.